These 11 T cell receptor beta chains were all obtained from the same sample, sequenced in a study of blood T cell repertoires in COVID-19 (dated by TCRdb to about 2020). To prepare the library, the immunoSEQ multiplex PCR assay was applied. TCRdb retrieved this table from immuneACCESS and kept in-frame rearrangements only. Not all clones are present; in checked studies, unresolved V genes account for under half, and no reason is known for the remainder. The sample has approximately 350,000 clones on record, approximately 84% of them singletons. Together, the top ten hold 2.5% to 3% of the sample. The sequenced sample was PBMCs or T cells enriched from blood (not recorded which). Receptor source: a woman aged 25 to 39 who had recovered from COVID-19.

The table lists this clone with a count of one. This chain connects TRBV5-5 to TRBJ2-5, with 7 positions matching TRBD1. Germline V gives CDR1 SGHKS, CDR2 YYEKEE (reference sequence). The CDR3 totals 14 residues. V shed 4 bases and J 6 bases; nucleotides not matched to a gene: 9. CDR3 loop: CASSPPTGTKTQYF. In DNA form, the CDR3 reads TGTGCCAGCAGCCCGCCGACAGGGACGAAGACCCAGTACTTC.

The gene calls are TRBV2 and TRBJ2-7; 11 positions match TRBD1. The trim removed 10 bases at V and 5 bases at J, leaving 10 bases unmatched. The CDR3 covers 14 residues. Germline V gives CDR1 SNHLY, CDR2 FYNNEI. CDR3 protein: CATHPGQGVDEQYF. Here the CDR3 DNA reads TGTGCCACCCACCCGGGACAGGGGGTCGACGAGCAGTACTTC.

The rearrangement joins TRBV11-2 to TRBJ1-2; D possibly corresponds to TRBD1 (6 bases). The germline V gene has CDR1 SGHAT and CDR2 FQNNGV. Trimming removed 4 bases from V and 0 bases from J, with 15 bases in between. The CDR3 contains 16 residues. The CDR3 region is CASSSSGAATNYGYTF. The CDR3 DNA reads TGTGCCAGCAGCTCCTCAGGGGCCGCCACTAACTATGGCTACACCTTC.

The chain is built from TRBV13 and TRBJ1-1; TRBD1 matches at 7 bases. This CDR3 contains 12 residues. The trim removed 9 bases at V and 6 bases at J, leaving 7 bases unmatched. The germline CDR1 and CDR2 sequences are PRHDT and FYEKMQ (reference sequence). For the CDR3, the DNA is TGTGCCAGTGCCCTAGGGGGCTCTGAAGCTTTCTTT. Protein product: CASALGGSEAFF.

The gene calls are TRBV6-5 and TRBJ1-1; TRBD1 is a possible D gene (6 bases). V gave up 4 bases and J gave up 7 bases, with 16 bases separating them. The CDR3 covers 14 residues. The germline CDR1 and CDR2 sequences are MNHEY and SVGAGI. The CDR3, as DNA: TGTGCCAGCAGTTTTCCCTACAGGGTCAATGAAGCTTTCTTT. It specifies CASSFPYRVNEAFF.

The V gene is TRBV29-1, the J gene TRBJ2-2; possible D gene TRBD2, 6 bases. The V gene lost 6 bases and the J gene lost 4 bases, with 15 bases spanning the gap. The length of the CDR3 is 14 residues. In germline, CDR1 is SQVTM, CDR2 ANQGSEA. The CDR3 bases are TGCAGCGTCAAAACTAGCCTGGTCACCGGGGAGCTGTTTTTT. Protein sequence: CSVKTSLVTGELFF.

The J gene is TRBJ2-7, the V gene TRBV19; 10 bases agree with TRBD2. Germline loops: CDR1 LNHDA, CDR2 SQIVND (reference sequence). The V segment lost 7 bases and the J segment 0 bases; nucleotides outside the gene matches: 3. The length of the CDR3 is 14 residues. The CDR3 DNA reads TGTGCCAGTAAGTCTAGCGGGAGCTCCTACGAGCAGTACTTC. Its translation is CASKSSGSSYEQYF.

The rearrangement uses TRBV5-1 and TRBJ2-3; possible D gene TRBD1, 6 bases. The V end lost 4 bases, the J end lost 5 bases, and 14 bases lay between the germline ends. Germline CDR1 and CDR2: SGHRS and YFSETQ. The CDR3 has 14 amino acids. CDR3 DNA: TGCGCCAGCAGCCTGGGGGCCACAATAGATACGCAGTATTTT. Its translation is CASSLGATIDTQYF.

This clone was picked up one time. The chain is built from TRBV7-9 and TRBJ2-7; 9 nucleotides agree with TRBD2. V shed 1 base, J shed 3 bases, and the junction held 4 bases outside the gene matches. This CDR3 comprises 15 residues. The germline V gene encodes CDR1 SEHNR and CDR2 FQNEAQ (reference sequence). CDR3 loop: CASSLDSSGIYEQYF. The CDR3 bases are TGTGCCAGCAGCTTAGATTCTAGCGGGATCTACGAGCAGTACTTC. Based on the CDR3 plus reference TRBV7-9 and TRBJ2-7, the full variable domain is DTGVSQNPRHKITKRGQNVTFRCDPISEHNRLYWYRQTLGQGPEFLTYFQNEAQLEKSRLLSDRFSAERPKGSFSTLEIQRTEQGDSAMYLCASSLDSSGIYEQYFGPGTRLTVT.

V and J are TRBV29-1 and TRBJ1-2, with D possibly matching TRBD1 (6 bases). The CDR3 length is 13 residues. Deletions cut 3 bases from V and 5 bases from J, with 13 bases between. The germline gives CDR1 SQVTM, CDR2 ANQGSEA. The CDR3 here is CSVDTRGIYGYTF. Here the CDR3 DNA reads TGCAGCGTTGACACAAGGGGGATATATGGCTACACCTTC.

About this clone itself: This CDR3 is also generated by other DNA sequences in the sample. The rearrangement uses TRBV3-1 (or the pseudogene TRBV3-2) and TRBJ1-1; D gene ambiguous. V shed 3 bases and J shed 1 base, with 6 bases lying between them. Germline assignment: CDR1 LGHDT and CDR2 YNNKEL (reference sequence). The CDR3 consists of 13 residues. The CDR3 sequence is CASSQERNTEAFF. CDR3 DNA: TGTGCCAGCAGCCAGGAGAGGAACACTGAAGCTTTCTTT.